This T cell receptor beta chain was sequenced in a study of Ad26.COV2.S vaccination and SARS-CoV-2 variants. Study-wide findings and caveats: For non-spike TCRs, breadth in vaccine recipients resembled that in placebo recipients. Spike-specific TCR breadth in vaccine recipients exceeded that seen in placebo recipients.

This clone was seen a single time. Its target is unknown. Libraries were prepared by immunoSEQ multiplex PCR; TCRdb keeps only in-frame clonotypes and omits some of them. The data hold fewer than 100,000 clones, with around 82% observed a single time. CDR1 is WNHNN, CDR2 SYGVQD, per germline (reference sequence). The CDR3 consists of 14 residues. The V call is TRBV10-1, the J call TRBJ2-7; 9 nucleotides match TRBD2. The sequence derives from a human donor who had recovered from COVID-19. The material was peripheral blood, obtained after recovery from COVID-19. CDR3 protein: CGIRLADKSYEQYF. In DNA, the CDR3 is TGCGGAATAAGACTAGCGGACAAGTCCTACGAGCAGTACTTC.